This T cell receptor beta chain was recovered during a study of CD8+CD57+ T cells in acquired aplastic anemia. Study background: Average DNA yield from sorted CD4+ and CD8+ cells was roughly 3.1 ug. Healthy CD8+ samples averaged approximately 9.9 million reads. Study observations and caveats: Common to patients and controls were roughly 30 CD8+ CDR3 sequences. No significant difference in CD8+ Simpson's diversity was found between patients and controls.

The length of the CDR3 is 13 amino acids, counting both ends. The V gene's germline CDR1 is SGHVS and CDR2 FNYEAQ. It was genomic DNA that served as the template for profiling TCR beta VDJ and CDR3. A single record per CDR3 protein comes from TCRdb applying MiXCR to the reads. Altogether a few hundred thousand distinct CDR3 sequences are present, roughly 68% being singletons, with the ten largest covering 4%. As for this clonotype: Its antigen is not known. In this CDR3 the conserved last residue, phenylalanine or tryptophan, is missing, so a read error is likely. No DNA is shown, since the ends of the CDR3 on it are uncertain; the CDR3 is the one TCRdb lists.

The V and J genes are TRBV7-6 and TRBJ2-7; the D call in the table, TRBD1, was not verified against the DNA. The sequence was collected from a human donor in good health, serving as a control. The sequencing sample was made of sorted CD4+, CD8+, or CD8+CD57+ T cells (not recorded which) from PBMCs. CDR3 residues: CASSLEDRANGYT.